A single sample is the source of the 24 T cell receptor beta chains below, sequenced in a study of T cell changes during pregnancy in multiple sclerosis. The method was immunoSEQ multiplex PCR; TCRdb's version includes in-frame clones alone and lacks a portion of them. The sample includes 70,000 to 95,000 clones, approximately 95% of them seen just once. Sample: peripheral blood, taken in the first trimester of pregnancy. The receptor set was obtained from a female donor with multiple sclerosis, enrolled in a pregnancy study.

The genes are TRBV5-4 and TRBJ1-2, with TRBD1 matching 10 bases. The trim removed 0 bases at V and 4 bases at J, leaving 6 bases unmatched. From germline, CDR1 is SGHNT and CDR2 YYREEE (reference sequence). The CDR3 loop spans 16 amino acids. The DNA of the CDR3 is TGTGCCAGCAGCTTGGGACAGGGGGCGCAGGGCTATGGCTACACCTTC. Encoded protein: CASSLGQGAQGYGYTF. Variable domain in full (rest from reference TRBV5-4 and TRBJ1-2): ETGVTQSPTHLIKTRGQQVTLRCSSQSGHNTVSWYQQALGQGPQFIFQYYREEENGRGNFPPRFSGLQFPNYSSELNVNALELDDSALYLCASSLGQGAQGYGYTFGSGTRLTVV.

The rearrangement uses TRBV25-1 and TRBJ2-7, with TRBD2 matching 8 bases. Per germline, CDR1 MGHDK and CDR2 SYGVNS. J was trimmed by 6 bases and V by 7 bases; bases with no gene match: 14. The CDR3 covers 15 residues. In DNA form, the CDR3 reads TGTGCCAGCACCCCCGCCCGGGAGGGAACCTGCGAGCAGTACTTC. This translates into CASTPAREGTCEQYF.

The chain recombines TRBV11-2 with TRBJ2-3, with 15 bases that match TRBD2. Trimming cost V 5 bases and J 11 bases; bases outside gene matches: 2. The CDR3 has 13 amino acids. CDR1 and CDR2 from the germline V gene are SGHAT and FQNNGV. The CDR3 here is CASSQGLAGGQYF. CDR3 DNA: TGTGCCAGCAGCCAGGGACTAGCGGGGGGGCAGTATTTT.

V usage is TRBV9 and J usage is TRBJ2-7; 9 nucleotides match TRBD2. J gave up 6 bases and V 0 bases, and 7 bases lay outside the gene matches. The CDR3 contains 15 residues. Germline V CDR1 and CDR2: SGDLS, YYNGEE. As DNA, the CDR3 is TGTGCCAGCAGCGTAGCTGGACTAGCGCGGAGCGAGCAGTACTTC. Amino acids: CASSVAGLARSEQYF.

The genes are TRBV29-1 and TRBJ2-7, with 8 bases aligning to TRBD2. The ends lost 2 bases at V and 3 bases at J; junction bases unmatched: 3. CDR1 is SQVTM and CDR2 is ANQGSEA in the germline V gene. This CDR3 has 13 residues. In DNA, the CDR3 is TGCAGCGTTGAATTACTAGCGGACTACGAGCAGTACTTC. Protein: CSVELLADYEQYF.

The chain couples TRBV13 to TRBJ2-7; 9 nucleotides match TRBD1. The germline CDR1 and CDR2 sequences are PRHDT and FYEKMQ (reference sequence). This CDR3 contains 16 residues. The trim removed 4 bases at V and 5 bases at J, leaving 12 bases unmatched. CDR3 nucleotides: TGTGCCAGCAGCTCACGGTTGGGACAGGGTTTCCACGAGCAGTACTTC. As protein: CASSSRLGQGFHEQYF.

The V gene is TRBV11-2, the J gene TRBJ2-3; TRBD2 might be the D (7 bases). Trimming shortened V by 2 bases and J by 0 bases, and 12 bases separated the two germline ends. Looked up from germline, CDR1 is SGHAT and CDR2 is FQNNGV. The CDR3 covers 16 residues. The CDR3 DNA follows: TGTGCCAGCAGCTTAAGACCGGGGGGCAGCACAGATACGCAGTATTTT. The encoded protein is CASSLRPGGSTDTQYF.

The chain couples TRBV19 to TRBJ1-5, with D maybe TRBD1 (6 bases). The CDR3 length is 14 residues. Trimming left V 4 bases short and J 1 base short, with 8 bases between. Germline V gene lookup returns CDR1 LNHDA and CDR2 SQIVND (reference sequence). CDR3 nucleotide sequence: TGTGCCAGTAGTACTGGGGGCAGCAATCAGCCCCAGCATTTT. Translating gives CASSTGGSNQPQHF. Combining the CDR3 with reference TRBV19 and TRBJ1-5 gives the whole variable domain DGGITQSPKYLFRKEGQNVTLSCEQNLNHDAMYWYRQDPGQGLRLIYYSQIVNDFQKGDIAEGYSVSREKKESFPLTVTSAQKNPTAFYLCASSTGGSNQPQHFGDGTRLSIL.

This chain uses TRBV6-6 with TRBJ2-3, with 10 bases matching TRBD2. V lost 5 bases to trimming and J lost 4 bases; unmatched junction nucleotides: 6. The germline V gene encodes CDR1 MNHNY and CDR2 SVGAGI (reference sequence). This CDR3 is built from 15 residues. The CDR3, as DNA: TGTGCCAGCAGTCCTCTGAGCGGGGGGGCAGATACGCAGTATTTT. It encodes CASSPLSGGADTQYF.

The chain carries TRBV19 and TRBJ2-7; 10 nucleotides align to TRBD1. J gave up 2 bases and V 1 base, and 5 bases lay outside the gene matches. Germline V gene lookup returns CDR1 LNHDA and CDR2 SQIVND (reference sequence). The CDR3 sequence is 16 residues long. The CDR3 DNA reads as TGTGCCAGTAGTATAGCCCCGGGACAGGGGACCTACGAGCAGTACTTC. This codes for CASSIAPGQGTYEQYF. Drawing the rest from reference TRBV19 and TRBJ2-7, the complete variable domain is DGGITQSPKYLFRKEGQNVTLSCEQNLNHDAMYWYRQDPGQGLRLIYYSQIVNDFQKGDIAEGYSVSREKKESFPLTVTSAQKNPTAFYLCASSIAPGQGTYEQYFGPGTRLTVT.

The chain couples TRBV7-2 to TRBJ2-1; TRBD1 aligns across 10 bases. CDR3 length: 19 residues. Germline V lookup: CDR1 SGHTA, CDR2 FQGNSA. Germline trimming cut 2 bases from V and 7 bases from J; bases unmatched to any gene: 17. The CDR3 DNA reads TGTGCCAGCAGCTTATTCAGCTCGGGACAGGGGATTTCGCGGAATGAGCAGTTCTTC. This translates into CASSLFSSGQGISRNEQFF.

V and J are TRBV5-4 and TRBJ2-2, with D possibly being TRBD2 (5 bases). In germline, CDR1 is SGHNT, CDR2 YYREEE (reference sequence). V dropped 6 bases and J dropped 2 bases, with 20 bases sitting between them. The CDR3 consists of 17 residues. CDR3: CASTLGSLALNTGELFF. Here the CDR3 DNA reads TGTGCCAGCACCCTCGGTTCTCTAGCACTCAACACCGGGGAGCTGTTTTTT.

The chain couples TRBV7-6 to TRBJ1-3; D remains ambiguous. The CDR3 totals 14 residues. V was clipped by 5 bases and J by 3 bases, with 11 bases between them. Germline loops: CDR1 SGHVS, CDR2 FNYEAQ. The DNA for the CDR3 is TGTGCCAGCAGCCTTACCGGGAGTGGAAACACCATATATTTT. Protein product: CASSLTGSGNTIYF.

This clone was found once. The chain couples TRBV10-2 to TRBJ2-4; D may be TRBD2 (6 bases). The CDR3 spans 17 residues. Germline loops: CDR1 WSHSY, CDR2 SAAADI. V was trimmed by 2 bases and J by 0 bases, leaving 14 bases between them. CDR3 coding DNA: TGCGCCAGCAGTGAGGCCGGAGCGGGCCTAGCCAAAAACATTCAGTACTTC. Amino acids: CASSEAGAGLAKNIQYF.

The rearrangement uses TRBV25-1 and TRBJ1-4, with D perhaps TRBD1 (5 bases). Trimming cost V 7 bases and J 8 bases, with 14 bases left between them. The CDR3 is 13 amino acids. The germline V gene encodes CDR1 MGHDK and CDR2 SYGVNS. The CDR3 loop is CASIDGAEEKLFF. CDR3 coding DNA: TGTGCCAGCATAGATGGGGCGGAGGAAAAACTGTTTTTT.

This rearrangement joins TRBV27 to TRBJ2-3; 15 bases agree with TRBD2. The CDR3 has 15 residues. J lost 6 bases, V lost 7 bases, and 5 bases had no gene match. Germline lookup yields CDR1 MNHEY and CDR2 SMNVEV (reference sequence). The CDR3 DNA is TGTGCCAGCACCGGACTAGCGGGGGGGCTTGATACGCAGTATTTT. Its translation: CASTGLAGGLDTQYF.

This chain joins TRBV19 and TRBJ2-3, with 8 bases aligning to TRBD2. V was clipped by 11 bases and J by 2 bases; unmatched bases: 12. From germline, CDR1 is LNHDA and CDR2 SQIVND (reference sequence). This CDR3 comprises 15 residues. The CDR3: CASQAQRGTTDTQYF. CDR3 DNA sequence: TGTGCCTCCCAAGCCCAGCGGGGGACCACAGATACGCAGTATTTT.

V gene TRBV7-3 combines with J gene TRBJ1-1, with D perhaps TRBD1 (6 bases). CDR3 size: 13 residues. Trimming took 6 bases from V and 8 from J, leaving 16 bases between them. The germline gives CDR1 SGHTA, CDR2 FQGTGA. The CDR3, as DNA: TGTGCCAGCAGTCCGTCGGGACAACAAGAAGCTTTCTTT. Protein sequence: CASSPSGQQEAFF.

The chain has TRBV7-9 and TRBJ2-2, with 7 bases that match TRBD1. The CDR3 has 15 amino acids. Germline V CDR1 and CDR2: SEHNR, FQNEAQ (reference sequence). The trim removed 4 bases at V and 5 bases at J, leaving 7 bases unmatched. The CDR3 region has the DNA TGTGCCAGCAGCTCACCGGACAGGAAGACCGGGGAGCTGTTTTTT. Protein sequence: CASSSPDRKTGELFF. The full variable domain, completed using reference TRBV7-9 and TRBJ2-2, is DTGVSQNPRHKITKRGQNVTFRCDPISEHNRLYWYRQTLGQGPEFLTYFQNEAQLEKSRLLSDRFSAERPKGSFSTLEIQRTEQGDSAMYLCASSSPDRKTGELFFGEGSRLTVL.

The chain carries TRBV27 and TRBJ1-2; 9 bases match TRBD1. The CDR3 loop spans 15 amino acids. Trimming removed 0 bases from V and 4 bases from J; junction bases left unmatched: 3. Germline CDR1 is MNHEY and CDR2 is SMNVEV (reference sequence). The CDR3 region has the DNA TGTGCCAGCAGTTTATCGGGACAGGGTCTCTATGGCTACACCTTC. Encoded protein: CASSLSGQGLYGYTF.

This clone was found once. The CDR3 DNA reads TGTGCCAGCAGCTCTGGTTGGAGGGAAACTGAAGCTTTCTTT. It specifies CASSSGWRETEAFF. This sequence joins TRBV5-5 and TRBJ1-1, with D hard to call. This CDR3 spans 14 amino acids. Trimming removed 3 bases at V and 5 bases at J, with 14 bases between. The germline V gene has CDR1 SGHKS and CDR2 YYEKEE (reference sequence).

In DNA, the CDR3 is TGTGCCAGCAGTTACTCACAGCCGAACACTGAAGCTTTCTTT. This translates into CASSYSQPNTEAFF. The V gene is TRBV6-5, the J gene TRBJ1-1, with D hard to call. The germline V gene has CDR1 MNHEY and CDR2 SVGAGI. The CDR3 totals 14 residues. Trimming cost V 0 bases and J 1 base, with 6 bases left between them.

This sequence joins TRBV4-1 and TRBJ1-1; 10 bases align to TRBD1. CDR1 is MGHRA and CDR2 is YSYEKL in the germline V gene. CDR3 size: 16 residues. V gave up 4 bases and J gave up 0 bases; unmatched junction bases: 5. As DNA, the CDR3 is TGCGCCAGCAGCCGGGACAGGGGATGGATGAACACTGAAGCTTTCTTT. Its translation is CASSRDRGWMNTEAFF.

The rearrangement joins TRBV5-4 to TRBJ2-7, with 7 bases lining up with TRBD1. Germline CDR1 and CDR2: SGHNT and YYREEE (reference sequence). The V and J ends lost 0 bases and 0 bases, in that order; junction bases with no gene match: 6. This CDR3 is built from 16 residues. The CDR3 bases are TGTGCCAGCAGCTTGGGTGGGACAGCCTTCTCCTACGAGCAGTACTTC. It encodes CASSLGGTAFSYEQYF. Looking up the rest from reference TRBV5-4 and TRBJ2-7 gives the full variable domain: ETGVTQSPTHLIKTRGQQVTLRCSSQSGHNTVSWYQQALGQGPQFIFQYYREEENGRGNFPPRFSGLQFPNYSSELNVNALELDDSALYLCASSLGGTAFSYEQYFGPGTRLTVT.